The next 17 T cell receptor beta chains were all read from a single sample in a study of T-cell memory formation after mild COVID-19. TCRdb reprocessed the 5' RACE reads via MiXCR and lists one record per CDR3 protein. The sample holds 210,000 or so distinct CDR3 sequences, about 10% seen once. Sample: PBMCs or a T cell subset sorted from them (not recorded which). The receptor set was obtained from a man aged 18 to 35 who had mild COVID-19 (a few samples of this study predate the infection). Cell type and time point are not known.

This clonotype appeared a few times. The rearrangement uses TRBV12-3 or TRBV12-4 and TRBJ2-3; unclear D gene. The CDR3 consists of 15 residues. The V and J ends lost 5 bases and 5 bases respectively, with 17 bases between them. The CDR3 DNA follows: TGTGCCAGCAGTGCCTGGGCAACGGGCGGAGATACGCAGTATTTT. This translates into CASSAWATGGDTQYF.

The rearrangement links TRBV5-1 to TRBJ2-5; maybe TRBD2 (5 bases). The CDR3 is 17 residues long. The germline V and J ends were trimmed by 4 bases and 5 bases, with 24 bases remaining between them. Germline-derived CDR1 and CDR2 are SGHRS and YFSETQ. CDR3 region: CASSLYPGLLDGETQYF. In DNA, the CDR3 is TGCGCCAGCAGCCTCTACCCCGGACTCCTCGACGGGGAGACCCAGTACTTC.

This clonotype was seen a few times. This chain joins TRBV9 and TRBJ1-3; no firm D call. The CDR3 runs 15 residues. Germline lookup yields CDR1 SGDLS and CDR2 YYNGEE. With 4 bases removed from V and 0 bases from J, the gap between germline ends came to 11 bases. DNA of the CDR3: TGTGCCAGCAGCCTCGACCCTGTCTCTGGAAACACCATATATTTT. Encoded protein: CASSLDPVSGNTIYF.

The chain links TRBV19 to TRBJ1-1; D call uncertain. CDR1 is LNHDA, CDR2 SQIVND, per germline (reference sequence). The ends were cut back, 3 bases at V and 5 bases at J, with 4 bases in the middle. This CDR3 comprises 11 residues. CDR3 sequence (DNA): TGTGCCAGTAGTATTTGGACTGAAGCTTTCTTT. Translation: CASSIWTEAFF. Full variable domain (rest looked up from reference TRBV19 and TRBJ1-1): DGGITQSPKYLFRKEGQNVTLSCEQNLNHDAMYWYRQDPGQGLRLIYYSQIVNDFQKGDIAEGYSVSREKKESFPLTVTSAQKNPTAFYLCASSIWTEAFFGQGTRLTVV.

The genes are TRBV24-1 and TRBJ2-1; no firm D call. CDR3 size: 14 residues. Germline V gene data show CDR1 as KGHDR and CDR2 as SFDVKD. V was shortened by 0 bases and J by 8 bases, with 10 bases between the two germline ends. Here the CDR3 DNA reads TGTGCCACCAGTGATTTGGTCCAGATCGATGAGCAGTTCTTC. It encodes CATSDLVQIDEQFF.

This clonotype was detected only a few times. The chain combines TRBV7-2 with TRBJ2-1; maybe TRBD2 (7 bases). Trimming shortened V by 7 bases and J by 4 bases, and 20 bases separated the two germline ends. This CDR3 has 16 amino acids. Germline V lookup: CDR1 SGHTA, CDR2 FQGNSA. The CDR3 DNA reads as TGTGCCAGCATTCCTTCTTGGGGGGGCGTTTACAATGAGCAGTTCTTC. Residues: CASIPSWGGVYNEQFF. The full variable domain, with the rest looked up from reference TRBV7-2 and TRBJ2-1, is GAGVSQSPSNKVTEKGKDVELRCDPISGHTALYWYRQSLGQGLEFLIYFQGNSAPDKSGLPSDRFSAERTGGSVSTLTIQRTQQEDSAVYLCASIPSWGGVYNEQFFGPGTRLTVL.

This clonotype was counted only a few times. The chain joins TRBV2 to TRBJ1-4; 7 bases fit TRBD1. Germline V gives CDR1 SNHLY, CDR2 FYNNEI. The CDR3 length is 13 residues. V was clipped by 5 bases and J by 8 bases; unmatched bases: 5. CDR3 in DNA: TGTGCCAGCAGTATGACAGGGCGGGAAAAACTGTTTTTT. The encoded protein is CASSMTGREKLFF.

Here the CDR3 DNA reads TGTGCCAGCAGCTTAGCGCTGAGGGGCGATGAGCAGTACTTC. Translated, it gives CASSLALRGDEQYF. The chain carries TRBV7-2 and TRBJ2-7; perhaps D is TRBD1 or TRBD2 (5 bases each). V lost 0 bases to trimming and J lost 7 bases, with 13 bases between them. There are 14 residues in the CDR3. Germline V gives CDR1 SGHTA, CDR2 FQGNSA. Full variable domain (outside the CDR3, taken from reference TRBV7-2 and TRBJ2-7): GAGVSQSPSNKVTEKGKDVELRCDPISGHTALYWYRQSLGQGLEFLIYFQGNSAPDKSGLPSDRFSAERTGGSVSTLTIQRTQQEDSAVYLCASSLALRGDEQYFGPGTRLTVT.

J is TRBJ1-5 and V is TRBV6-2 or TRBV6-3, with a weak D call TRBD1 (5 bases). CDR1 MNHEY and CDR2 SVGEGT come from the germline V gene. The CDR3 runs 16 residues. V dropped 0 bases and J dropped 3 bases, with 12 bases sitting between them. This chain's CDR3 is CASSYSFRVVNQPQHF. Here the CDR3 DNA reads TGTGCCAGCAGTTACTCTTTCAGGGTTGTCAATCAGCCCCAGCATTTT.

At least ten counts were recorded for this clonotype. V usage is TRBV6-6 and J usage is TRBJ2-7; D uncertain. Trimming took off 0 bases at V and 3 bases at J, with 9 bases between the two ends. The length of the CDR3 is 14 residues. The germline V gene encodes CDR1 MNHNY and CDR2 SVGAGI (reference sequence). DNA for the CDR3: TGTGCCAGCAGTTACTCTTCCTATAACTACGAGCAGTACGTC. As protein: CASSYSSYNYEQYV.

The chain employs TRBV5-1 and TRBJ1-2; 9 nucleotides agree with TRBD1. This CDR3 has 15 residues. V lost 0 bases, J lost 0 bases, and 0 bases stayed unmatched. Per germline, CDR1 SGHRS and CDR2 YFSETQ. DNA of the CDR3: TGCGCCAGCAGCTTGGGGACAGGGGCTAACTATGGCTACACCTTC. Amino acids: CASSLGTGANYGYTF.

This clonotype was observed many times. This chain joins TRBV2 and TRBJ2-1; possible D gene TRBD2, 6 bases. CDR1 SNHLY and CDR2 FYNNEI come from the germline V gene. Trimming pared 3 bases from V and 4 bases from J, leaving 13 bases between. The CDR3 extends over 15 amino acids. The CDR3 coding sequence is TGTGCCAGCAGTGAGTTAACTAGCCCGTACAATGAGCAGTTCTTC. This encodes CASSELTSPYNEQFF.

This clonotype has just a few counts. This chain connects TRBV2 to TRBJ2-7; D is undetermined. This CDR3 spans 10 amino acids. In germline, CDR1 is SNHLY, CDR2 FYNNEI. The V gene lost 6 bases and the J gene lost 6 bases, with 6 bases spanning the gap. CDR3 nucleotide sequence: TGTGCCAGCAGGGTTATCGAGCAGTACTTC. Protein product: CASRVIEQYF.

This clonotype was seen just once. The CDR3 sequence: CASSFAGGDTEAFF. As DNA, the CDR3 is TGTGCCAGCAGTTTCGCAGGGGGTGACACTGAAGCTTTCTTT. V usage is TRBV12-3 or TRBV12-4 and J usage is TRBJ1-1; TRBD1 matches 7 bases. The CDR3 extends over 14 amino acids. The V segment lost 3 bases and the J segment 3 bases; nucleotides outside the gene matches: 4.

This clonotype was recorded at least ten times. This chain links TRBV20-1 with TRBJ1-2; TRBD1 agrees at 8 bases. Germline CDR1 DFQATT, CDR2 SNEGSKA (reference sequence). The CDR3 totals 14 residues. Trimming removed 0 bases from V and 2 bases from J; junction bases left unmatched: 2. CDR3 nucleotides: TGCAGTGCTAGAGATCCAGGGGGCAACTATGGCTACACCTTC. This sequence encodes CSARDPGGNYGYTF.

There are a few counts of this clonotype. CDR3 DNA sequence: TGTGCCAGCAGCACCTCGGGACGGAGCTCTGGGGCCAACGTCCTGACTTTC. Translated, it gives CASSTSGRSSGANVLTF. The rearrangement uses TRBV7-3 and TRBJ2-6, with D possibly called TRBD1 or TRBD2 (5 bases each). The CDR3 loop spans 17 amino acids. V was trimmed by 5 bases and J by 0 bases, leaving 14 bases between them. From germline, CDR1 is SGHTA and CDR2 FQGTGA.

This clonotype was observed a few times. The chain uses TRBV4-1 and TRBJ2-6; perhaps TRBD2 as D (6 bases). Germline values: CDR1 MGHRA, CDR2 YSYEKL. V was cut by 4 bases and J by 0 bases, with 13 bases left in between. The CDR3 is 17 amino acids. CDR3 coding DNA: TGCGCCAGCAGCCGGGGGGTAGCGGCCTCTGGGGCCAACGTCCTGACTTTC. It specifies CASSRGVAASGANVLTF.